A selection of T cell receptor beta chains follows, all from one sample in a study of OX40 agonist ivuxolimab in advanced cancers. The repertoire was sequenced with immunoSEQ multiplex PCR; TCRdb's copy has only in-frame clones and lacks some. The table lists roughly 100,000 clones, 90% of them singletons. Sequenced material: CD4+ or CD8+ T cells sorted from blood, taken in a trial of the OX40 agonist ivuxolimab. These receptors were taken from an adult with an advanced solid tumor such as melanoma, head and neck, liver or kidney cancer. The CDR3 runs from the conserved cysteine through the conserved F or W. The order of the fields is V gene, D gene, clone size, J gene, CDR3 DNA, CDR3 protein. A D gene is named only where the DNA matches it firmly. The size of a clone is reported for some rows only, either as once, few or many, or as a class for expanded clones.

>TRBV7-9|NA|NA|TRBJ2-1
TGTGCCAGCAGCTTCCCGGGATTACAGTTCTTC
CASSFPGLQFF
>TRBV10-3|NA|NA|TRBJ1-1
TGTGCCAGCGTGGGAGGGAACACTGAAGCTTTCTTT
CASVGGNTEAFF
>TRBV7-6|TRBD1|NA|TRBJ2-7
TGTGCCAGCAGCTTAGGGGGGGCAGGGACAGGGAGCTACGAGCAGTACTTC
CASSLGGAGTGSYEQYF
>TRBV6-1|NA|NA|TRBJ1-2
TGTGCCGCCCGGGGGCTGGATGGCTACACCTTC
CAARGLDGYTF
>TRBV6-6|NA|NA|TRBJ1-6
TGTGCCAGCAGTTCTCTCCTTAGTGGTTCACCCCTCCACTTT
CASSSLLSGSPLHF
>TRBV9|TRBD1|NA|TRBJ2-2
TGTGCCAGCGGCGTAGGGGACAGGGGGACCGGGGAGCTGTTTTTT
CASGVGDRGTGELFF
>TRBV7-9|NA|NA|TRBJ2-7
TGTGCCAGCAGCTCCAGTGGGGTGTACGAGCAGTACTTC
CASSSSGVYEQYF
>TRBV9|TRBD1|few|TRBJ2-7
TGTGCCAGCAGTAGGGACAGGGGTGAAAGCTACGAGCAGTACTTC
CASSRDRGESYEQYF
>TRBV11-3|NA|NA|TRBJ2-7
TGTGCCAGCAGCTTAGATTCAGGAGGACGCGAGCAGTACTTC
CASSLDSGGREQYF
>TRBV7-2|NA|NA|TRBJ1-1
TGTGCCAGCAGCCAGGACGGCACGAACACTGAAGCTTTCTTT
CASSQDGTNTEAFF